The 8 T cell receptor beta chains presented below share a single source sample, sequenced in a study of cytomegalovirus exposure and HLA in healthy donors. The study ran its PCR with 60 Vbeta and 13 Jbeta primers. Measured with immunoSEQ multiplex PCR; TCRdb has only the in-frame clones, and not every one. The sample gives 40,000 or so clones, roughly 67% of which show up once; less than 20% is in the top ten. Sequenced: PBMCs. All receptors derive from a man over 45 in good health and CMV-seropositive.

J is TRBJ1-5 and V is TRBV19; D remains ambiguous. Per germline, CDR1 LNHDA and CDR2 SQIVND (reference sequence). The V and J ends lost 5 bases and 5 bases respectively, with 7 bases between them. The CDR3 spans 12 residues. CDR3 nucleotide sequence: TGTGCCAGTAGTTTACCAGATCAGCCCCAGCATTTT. It specifies CASSLPDQPQHF. Full variable domain (missing parts from reference TRBV19 and TRBJ1-5): DGGITQSPKYLFRKEGQNVTLSCEQNLNHDAMYWYRQDPGQGLRLIYYSQIVNDFQKGDIAEGYSVSREKKESFPLTVTSAQKNPTAFYLCASSLPDQPQHFGDGTRLSIL.

The V gene is TRBV6-5, the J gene TRBJ2-5; D may be TRBD1 (6 bases). V dropped 6 bases and J dropped 7 bases, with 18 bases sitting between them. This CDR3 region has 14 residues. Germline V gives CDR1 MNHEY, CDR2 SVGAGI. CDR3 in amino acids: CASRPTGTSATQYF. In DNA, the CDR3 is TGTGCCAGCAGACCCACAGGGACGAGCGCGACCCAGTACTTC.

The rearrangement joins TRBV10-3 to TRBJ2-5, with 7 nucleotides matching TRBD2. The germline V gene encodes CDR1 ENHRY and CDR2 SYGVKD. CDR3 length: 15 residues. V lost 2 bases and J lost 4; bases outside the gene matches: 7. In nucleotides, the CDR3 is TGTGCCATCAGTGAGGGACTAGTGAAAATAGAGACCCAGTACTTC. Translating it yields CAISEGLVKIETQYF.

Here the CDR3 reads CASSPLDRDNSPLHF. The CDR3 bases are TGTGCCAGCAGCCCGTTAGACAGGGATAATTCACCCCTCCACTTT. The genes are TRBV4-2 and TRBJ1-6; 7 nucleotides align to TRBD1. Germline V gives CDR1 LGHNA, CDR2 YNFKEQ. CDR3 length: 15 amino acids. The trim removed 4 bases at V and 5 bases at J, leaving 5 bases unmatched.

The count of this clone is one. The chain carries TRBV5-1 and TRBJ1-2; tentative D call: TRBD1 (5 bases). With 1 base removed from V and 5 bases from J, the gap between germline ends came to 12 bases. The CDR3 consists of 14 residues. CDR1 is SGHRS and CDR2 is YFSETQ in the germline V gene. The CDR3 here is CASSLRDSGYGYTF. The CDR3 nucleotides read TGCGCCAGCAGCTTGCGGGACTCGGGGTATGGCTACACCTTC.

V and J are TRBV2 and TRBJ1-6; tentative D call: TRBD1 (5 bases). Deletions cut 7 bases from V and 3 bases from J, with 7 bases between. This CDR3 is built from 13 residues. Germline V gene data show CDR1 as SNHLY and CDR2 as FYNNEI. The CDR3 here is CASTTGYNSPLHF. The CDR3 region has the DNA TGTGCCAGCACCACAGGCTATAATTCACCCCTCCACTTT.

The J gene is TRBJ2-3, the V gene TRBV5-4; TRBD1 might be the D (6 bases). The CDR3 has 15 residues. Per germline, CDR1 SGHNT and CDR2 YYREEE (reference sequence). The V end was cut by 2 bases, the J end by 2 bases, with 12 bases between. CDR3 nucleotide sequence: TGTGCCAGCAGCTTCGGACAGTCTTTCACAGATACGCAGTATTTT. As protein: CASSFGQSFTDTQYF.

This clone was recorded a few times. CDR3 region: CASSDNSFSYEQYF. The CDR3 bases are TGTGCCAGCAGTGATAACAGTTTTTCCTACGAGCAGTACTTC. V and J are TRBV6-1 and TRBJ2-7; D remains unclear. The CDR3 spans 14 residues. The germline CDR1 and CDR2 sequences are MNHNS and SASEGT. Trimming removed 3 bases at V and 1 base at J, with 10 bases between.